This T cell receptor beta chain is from a study of cytomegalovirus exposure and HLA in healthy donors. Primers included in the PCR were 60 Vbeta and 13 Jbeta primers. Measured with immunoSEQ multiplex PCR; TCRdb has only the in-frame clones, and not every one. The sample holds roughly 80,000 clones, 62% seen once. The germline CDR1 and CDR2 sequences are SGHVS and FQNEAQ. The CDR3 consists of 15 residues. V was clipped by 3 bases and J by 5 bases; unmatched bases: 2. Input material: PBMCs. The V gene is TRBV7-8, the J gene TRBJ2-1; 12 nucleotides line up with TRBD2. This receptor was taken from a male donor in good health and CMV-seropositive. In DNA, the CDR3 is TGTGCCAGCAGCTTTCTAGCGGGAGGGAACAATGAGCAGTTCTTC. Translation: CASSFLAGGNNEQFF.